This T cell receptor beta chain comes out of a study of cytomegalovirus exposure and HLA in healthy donors (dated by TCRdb to about 2017). Regarding the research as a whole: An earlier analysis of 587 of the donors reported 250 to 300 Gb of sequence data and 117 million unique TCR beta sequences obtained from 150 million to 200 million T cells. An earlier analysis of several hundred of the donors applied high-throughput TCR beta sequencing to assess whether each TCR beta V gene segment acted as functional or pseudogenic. The study combined high-throughput TCR immunosequencing, statistical association of individual TCRs with disease status, and machine learning to predict cytomegalovirus infection status. Every discovery cohort repertoire had been produced on one sequencing platform. The study aimed to test whether cataloging public T cell receptors could reveal signatures of past pathogen exposure. Roughly five DR-DQ haplotypes were treated as single units for association and clustering because of strong linkage in the cohort. HLA typing included class I and class II loci at four-digit resolution. Of the 300 to 500 genotyped donors, 70% to 90% were placed in the genetic ancestry cluster associated with self-reported Caucasian donors. Approximately 330 gigabases of sequencing data and approximately 91 million unique TCR sequences made up an early release that covered approximately 700 HLA-typed donors. To study patterns of TCR occurrence, a later analysis re-analyzed previously published TCR beta repertoires from 600 to 750 donors and added high-resolution HLA genotyping. A separate validation cohort of roughly 130 different subjects was used in addition to the roughly 700-subject first cohort. The study profiled the T cell repertoires of 500 to 800 subjects by immunosequencing and related them to cytomegalovirus serostatus. Genome-wide SNP genotypes for about 65% of the roughly 700 donors were used in a later genetic analysis, which treated that subset as a discovery cohort. Typing coverage varied by locus: 629-630 donors for A, B, C, DRB1 and DQB1; roughly 510 for DQA1; approximately 570 for DPA1; around 450 for DPB1. In the later analysis, no new phenotypic data were used to find candidate immune exposures; instead, reliance was placed on TCR beta sequences and their occurrence across donors. Donor age, sex, ethnicity and CMV serostatus were collected together with the repertoire data. Across roughly 420 genotyped donors of the cohort, an average of roughly 230,000 unique TCR beta nucleotide sequences per donor were sequenced, and roughly 20% of those sequences were non-productive.

The paper's findings and limits, for the study overall: In an earlier analysis of a few hundred of the donors, most TCR beta V segments were observed in productive rearrangements about 90% or about 30% of the time, broadly matching IMGT annotations. CMV serostatus was the only immune exposure information available for the cohort. A later analysis found that most CMV-associated TCR beta chains appeared HLA-restricted, with HLA associations seemingly driven largely by CMV exposure. In a later analysis, HLA-associated TCR beta chains were found to be more clonally expanded and to have lower generation probabilities than equally common non-associated chains. HLA typing was unavailable for some donors at each locus, so association tests used only the typed subset. The classifier was reported to diagnose cytomegalovirus status with high specificity and sensitivity in both the original and validation cohorts. The study listed 164 TCR beta chains as associated with cytomegalovirus. A later analysis associated about 17,000 TCR beta sequences with specific HLA alleles at a false discovery rate of 0.05. A later genetic analysis associated a missense DCLRE1C variant with V-gene and J-gene trimming of TCR beta chains, and an independent cohort replicated the association. It was suggested by the authors that the approach could potentially be generalized to other disease states and immunological phenotypes. Because the 87-base-pair reads could not distinguish some IMGT-functional V segments, including TRBV6-2 and TRBV6-3, those segments were excluded. A group of highly shared sequence variants was considered likely to be a technical artifact of the sequencing pipeline. Most TCR sequences were observed very rarely across donors, whereas some public TCRs were present in many individuals. In a later analysis, TCR association rates were found to vary across HLA loci, with the most associated TCRs seen for DRB1 alleles and the fewest for HLA-C alleles. When HLA alleles, especially DR and DQ, strongly co-occurred, attributing TCR associations to individual alleles was difficult. Linkage disequilibrium might explain the correlated functional status among segregating V segments, but an unknown experimental factor could not be excluded. In this cohort, only TCR beta chains were sequenced, and detectable features were limited by the absence of alpha or paired-chain data. A later genetic analysis reported fewer N-insertions in productive TCRs among donors in an Asian-associated ancestry cluster than the approximately 670-donor mean. A later analysis reported that several top co-occurrence clusters appeared linked to parvovirus B19, influenza, CMV and Epstein-Barr virus. The earlier analysis of about 600 of the donors excluded fewer than 20 rarely observed V segments, including chromosome 9 orphons, because counts were too low. A further reported finding was that TCR beta sequences accurately predicted the HLA-A and HLA-B alleles for most subjects in the first cohort. A few of the identified cytomegalovirus-associated TCR beta chains were confirmed in vitro to be specific for cytomegalovirus antigens. Roughly uniform sequencing depth across donors was assumed in presence/absence analyses, although this assumption may not hold.

V is cut by 3 bases and J by 0 bases, and the space between the germline ends is 9 bases. The CDR1 and CDR2 encoded by the germline V gene are MDHEN and SYDVKM. Counted from cysteine to phenylalanine, this CDR3 has 15 amino acids. This entry keeps only the CDR3 DNA: 45 bases, framed from base 1. The protocol used for the library was the immunoSEQ multiplex PCR assay. For the multiplex PCR, a mixture combining 60 forward primers for TCR Vbeta segments and 13 reverse primers for TCR Jbeta segments was used. A multiplex PCR assay on genomic DNA amplified the CDR3 region of rearranged TCR beta genes. The amplified TCR beta libraries were sequenced on the Illumina HiSeq System as 87-base-pair reads. From the authors' description of their analysis: Across the 640 or so repertoires, a later analysis counted 78 million or so unique TCR beta chains, 9 million to 14 million of which were shared by at least two donors. A nearest-neighbor algorithm error-corrected the raw reads and collapsed the reads into unique sequences, merging closely related sequences to remove PCR and sequencing errors. To assign V, D and J gene segments, CDR3 sequences were aligned to IMGT reference sequences. For a sequence to be retained, a match of at least six nucleotides was required to both a V gene segment and a J gene segment. A rearrangement counted as productive if the CDR3 had no stop codons and remained in frame with V and J, and every other rearrangement counted as non-productive. CDR3 was defined according to IMGT convention as the region running from the second conserved V-encoded cysteine to the conserved J-encoded phenylalanine. Sequences without an unambiguous match to a single V gene segment were excluded from the earlier analysis of over 500 of the donors. In an earlier analysis of around 600 of the donors, V segments were called functional above 56.7% productive rearrangements and were called segregating when the between-donor standard deviation exceeded 5%. To diagnose cytomegalovirus status from the catalog of TCR beta chain sequences, a statistical classification framework was built. In a later analysis, TCR nucleotide sequences were compared against IMGT/GENE-DB human TR gene sequences so that V and J genes could be assigned. Using the TCRdist pipeline, a later analysis assigned CDR3 sequences along with most-parsimonious VDJ recombination scenarios. In a later analysis, every TCR beta chain was defined by the combination of its CDR3 amino acid sequence and its V-gene family, and reads without a unique V-gene family were dropped. A later analysis removed several hundred highly shared, low-generation-probability nucleotide sequences to deal with suspected cross-contamination and a sequencing artifact. For each public chain, a later analysis derived a clonal expansion index from normalized ranks of inferred template counts within each repertoire. Generation probabilities in a later analysis came from a VDJ recombination model fitted to out-of-frame rearrangements, and those results were checked against IGoR. Hypergeometric tests were used in a later analysis to score TCR-TCR, TCR-HLA and TCR-CMV co-occurrence, with a repertoire-size bias correction applied to the TCR pairs. In a later analysis, false discovery rates were estimated by permuting HLA or CMV assignments 20 times. In a later analysis, co-occurring TCRs were grouped using DBSCAN, and TCRdist sequence similarity was added for clustering within HLA-allele-positive subsets. Co-occurrence clustering excluded repertoires with fewer than 30,000 or more than 120,000 public chains, plus five with anomalous nucleotide sharing. TCRdb re-hosts the immuneACCESS table, in-frame sequences only. Its copies lack some clones; in the studies checked, an unresolved V gene accounts for under half of them, and the cause for the rest is not known. V and J calls and clone size are copied from that table; D and trimming were computed from the DNA. The table for this sample lists more than 200,000 clones; 75% to 80% of them were counted only once. Around 1.9% of the sample belongs to the ten largest clones.

Details on this clone: What antigen it recognizes has not been identified. No base quality information exists; no much larger clone differs at one position.

The cohort was made up of several hundred healthy bone marrow donors. Cohort members were all nominally healthy when sampled, although unrecorded immune exposures were likely present. The donor was CMV seronegative and was included in the group of approximately 350 seronegative cohort members. Each donor provided a peripheral blood sample, and peripheral blood mononuclear cells were used for TCR beta sequencing. Genomic DNA was extracted from the blood cell samples with the Qiagen DNeasy Blood Extraction Kit. Sequenced material: PBMCs. Rearrangement joined TRBV28 to TRBJ1-3, with the D segment identity uncertain. The TCR sequence derives from a male donor in good health and CMV-seronegative. The DNA sequence is given as TGTGCCAGCAGTTTCGAGGGTTACTCTGGAAACACCATATATTTT. Its translation is CASSFEGYSGNTIYF.